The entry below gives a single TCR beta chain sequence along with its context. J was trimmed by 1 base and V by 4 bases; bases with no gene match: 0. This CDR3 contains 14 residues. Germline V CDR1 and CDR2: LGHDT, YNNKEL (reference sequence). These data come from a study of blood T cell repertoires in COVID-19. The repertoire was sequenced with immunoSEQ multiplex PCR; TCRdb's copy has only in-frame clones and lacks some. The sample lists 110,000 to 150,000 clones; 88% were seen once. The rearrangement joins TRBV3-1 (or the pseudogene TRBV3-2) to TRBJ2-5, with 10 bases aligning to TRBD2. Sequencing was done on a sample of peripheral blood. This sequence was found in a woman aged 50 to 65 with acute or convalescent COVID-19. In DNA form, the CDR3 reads TGTGCCAGCAGCCTAGCGGGGGGCCAAGAGACCCAGTACTTC. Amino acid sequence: CASSLAGGQETQYF.